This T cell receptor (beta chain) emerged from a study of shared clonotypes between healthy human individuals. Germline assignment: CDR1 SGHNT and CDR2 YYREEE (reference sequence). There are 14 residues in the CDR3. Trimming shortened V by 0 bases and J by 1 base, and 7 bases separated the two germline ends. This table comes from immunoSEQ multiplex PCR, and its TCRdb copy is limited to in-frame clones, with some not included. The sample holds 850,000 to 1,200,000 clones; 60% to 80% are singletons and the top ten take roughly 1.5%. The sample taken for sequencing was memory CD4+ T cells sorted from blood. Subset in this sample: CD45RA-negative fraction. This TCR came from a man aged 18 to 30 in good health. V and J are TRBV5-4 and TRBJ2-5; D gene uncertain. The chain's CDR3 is CASSLGALQETQYF. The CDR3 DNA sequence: TGTGCCAGCAGCTTGGGGGCTCTCCAAGAGACCCAGTACTTC.